One sample yielded the 3 T cell receptor beta chains listed below, sequenced in a study of T cell changes during pregnancy in multiple sclerosis. Data came from immunoSEQ multiplex PCR; TCRdb stores just in-frame clones and leaves some out. The profile shows around 66,000 clones, around 91% of them singletons. The source material was peripheral blood, sampled after pregnancy. Receptors originate from a female donor in good health, enrolled as a control in a pregnancy study.

This chain joins TRBV6-5 and TRBJ1-4, with D possibly matching TRBD1 (6 bases). CDR1 and CDR2 from the germline V gene are MNHEY and SVGAGI. V lost 7 bases and J lost 8, with 20 bases in between. The CDR3 loop spans 15 amino acids. The CDR3 sequence is CASTLTWAGEEKLFF. The CDR3 bases are TGTGCCAGCACCCTCACCTGGGCAGGGGAGGAAAAACTGTTTTTT.

The genes are TRBV7-2 and TRBJ1-5; 7 bases align to TRBD1. J gave up 6 bases and V 5 bases, and 10 bases lay outside the gene matches. This CDR3 region has 15 residues. Germline lookup yields CDR1 SGHTA and CDR2 FQGNSA. CDR3 loop: CASSIDRAIRQPQHF. CDR3 in DNA: TGTGCCAGCAGCATAGACAGGGCTATCCGTCAGCCCCAGCATTTT.

This clone was seen only a few times. This chain joins TRBV4-2 and TRBJ1-5; D may be TRBD1 (6 bases). From germline, CDR1 is LGHNA and CDR2 YNFKEQ. This CDR3 comprises 15 residues. Trimming pared 0 bases from V and 2 bases from J, leaving 8 bases between. The CDR3 DNA sequence: TGTGCCAGCAGCCAAGACGGACAGCGCAATCAGCCCCAGCATTTT. This gives the protein CASSQDGQRNQPQHF.